Listed below are T cell receptor beta chains from one sample, sequenced in a study of graft-versus-host responses after intestinal transplantation. Measured with immunoSEQ multiplex PCR; TCRdb has only the in-frame clones, and not every one. The sample records tens of thousands of clones, approximately 95% being singletons. The sequencing used PBMCs, collected 156 days after intestinal transplant. These TCRs come from a human patient who received an intestinal transplant, so some T cells may come from the graft donor. The CDR3 runs from the conserved cysteine through the conserved F or W. Fields, in order: D gene, J gene, clone size, V gene, CDR3 DNA, CDR3 protein. D genes are given only for firm matches. The listing skips clone size in some rows; elsewhere it reads once, few, many or a size class.

d_gene: .
j_gene: TRBJ2-6
abundance: .
v_gene: TRBV7-2
CDR3nt: TGTGCCAGCAGAAGGACCCACTCTGGGGCCAACGTCCTGACTTTC
CDR3aa: CASRRTHSGANVLTF

d_gene: .
j_gene: TRBJ2-7
abundance: .
v_gene: TRBV2
CDR3nt: TGTGCCAGCTCTGGGCGCGCCTACGAGCAGTACTTC
CDR3aa: CASSGRAYEQYF

d_gene: .
j_gene: TRBJ1-6
abundance: once
v_gene: TRBV4-2
CDR3nt: TGTGCCAGCAGCCAAGACAGCTCCTATAATTCACCCCTCCACTTT
CDR3aa: CASSQDSSYNSPLHF

d_gene: .
j_gene: TRBJ2-5
abundance: .
v_gene: TRBV12-5
CDR3nt: TGTGCTAGTGGTTTGGATCCAGGCCTAGGCGAGACCCAGTACTTC
CDR3aa: CASGLDPGLGETQYF

d_gene: .
j_gene: TRBJ2-3
abundance: .
v_gene: TRBV28
CDR3nt: TGTGCCAGCAGTAGCCGGGACCCCCCCGCAGATACGCAGTATTTT
CDR3aa: CASSSRDPPADTQYF

d_gene: .
j_gene: TRBJ1-1
abundance: few
v_gene: TRBV7-9
CDR3nt: TGTGCCAGCAGCTTAGTCGGCGGGGCAGCTTTCTTT
CDR3aa: CASSLVGGAAFF

d_gene: .
j_gene: TRBJ2-4
abundance: .
v_gene: TRBV30
CDR3nt: TGTGCCTGGAGTGACCCGGGAAACATTCAGTACTTC
CDR3aa: CAWSDPGNIQYF

d_gene: .
j_gene: TRBJ2-1
abundance: .
v_gene: TRBV7-6
CDR3nt: TGTGCCAGCAGCTTAGCGTTCCGAGACAATGAGCAGTTCTTC
CDR3aa: CASSLAFRDNEQFF

d_gene: TRBD2
j_gene: TRBJ2-1
abundance: .
v_gene: TRBV7-8
CDR3nt: TGTGCCAGCAGCTTACTAGCGGCTGCCTACAATGAGCAGTTCTTC
CDR3aa: CASSLLAAAYNEQFF

d_gene: .
j_gene: TRBJ2-1
abundance: .
v_gene: TRBV27
CDR3nt: TGTGCCAGCGCCCTGAGCTCCTACAATGAGCAGTTCTTC
CDR3aa: CASALSSYNEQFF

d_gene: TRBD2
j_gene: TRBJ2-7
abundance: few
v_gene: TRBV28
CDR3nt: TGTGCCAGCAGTTACCGTCTAGCGGTCTACGAGCAGTACTTC
CDR3aa: CASSYRLAVYEQYF

d_gene: .
j_gene: TRBJ2-3
abundance: .
v_gene: TRBV15
CDR3nt: TGTGCCACCAGCAGAGAATTTTTGGGTACGCAGTATTTT
CDR3aa: CATSREFLGTQYF

d_gene: .
j_gene: TRBJ1-1
abundance: .
v_gene: TRBV19
CDR3nt: TGTGCCAGTAGTTTCGGGGGAGTTGATGAAGCTTTCTTT
CDR3aa: CASSFGGVDEAFF

d_gene: .
j_gene: TRBJ1-2
abundance: .
v_gene: TRBV19
CDR3nt: TGTGCCAGTAGTCCCCAGGGGAGCTATGGCTACACCTTC
CDR3aa: CASSPQGSYGYTF

d_gene: .
j_gene: TRBJ2-7
abundance: .
v_gene: TRBV19
CDR3nt: TGTGCCAGCCACGACGATTCCTACGAGCAGTACTTC
CDR3aa: CASHDDSYEQYF

d_gene: .
j_gene: TRBJ1-2
abundance: .
v_gene: TRBV4-1
CDR3nt: TGCGCCAGCGGATTCTCCCAGGACCCGTTGGGCTATGGCTACACCTTC
CDR3aa: CASGFSQDPLGYGYTF

d_gene: TRBD1
j_gene: TRBJ1-2
abundance: .
v_gene: TRBV7-9
CDR3nt: TGTGCCAGCAGCTTAGCGCAGGGGGCGAATGGCTACACCTTC
CDR3aa: CASSLAQGANGYTF

d_gene: TRBD2
j_gene: TRBJ2-3
abundance: .
v_gene: TRBV29-1
CDR3nt: TGCAGCGTCTCCGGACTAGCGGGAGCATCGTCCCTTAGCACAGATACGCAGTATTTT
CDR3aa: CSVSGLAGASSLSTDTQYF

d_gene: .
j_gene: TRBJ2-1
abundance: .
v_gene: TRBV10-3
CDR3nt: TGTGCCATCAGTGAAGCAGGGCAGGGGAGCAATGAGCAGTTCTTC
CDR3aa: CAISEAGQGSNEQFF

d_gene: .
j_gene: TRBJ1-2
abundance: .
v_gene: TRBV7-9
CDR3nt: TGTGCCAGCAGCTTTTTAGAAATAGGGGTGGATGGCTACACCTTC
CDR3aa: CASSFLEIGVDGYTF

d_gene: TRBD1
j_gene: TRBJ1-2
abundance: .
v_gene: TRBV30
CDR3nt: TGTGCCTGGAGTTCACTAAGGCCCCGGCGCAGGGGGCTTGGCTACACCTTC
CDR3aa: CAWSSLRPRRRGLGYTF

d_gene: .
j_gene: TRBJ1-4
abundance: .
v_gene: TRBV19
CDR3nt: TGTGCCAGTAGACCCTCCGGTTGGGAAAAACTGTTTTTT
CDR3aa: CASRPSGWEKLFF

d_gene: .
j_gene: TRBJ1-4
abundance: .
v_gene: TRBV28
CDR3nt: TGTGCCAGCAGTTTACCCGGGCCCCCTGGGGCTAATGAAAAACTGTTTTTT
CDR3aa: CASSLPGPPGANEKLFF

d_gene: .
j_gene: TRBJ1-2
abundance: .
v_gene: TRBV27
CDR3nt: TGTGCCGCCCTTCCAGGGTACCCCTATGGCTACACCTTC
CDR3aa: CAALPGYPYGYTF

d_gene: .
j_gene: TRBJ2-2
abundance: .
v_gene: TRBV23-1
CDR3nt: TGCGCCAGCAGTCATCCCGGCAGATGTTTCACCGGGGAGCTGTTTTTT
CDR3aa: CASSHPGRCFTGELFF

d_gene: TRBD2
j_gene: TRBJ2-5
abundance: .
v_gene: TRBV19
CDR3nt: TGTGCCAGTAGTCCCGCCCGCCGGGGGGGCCTAGAGACCCAGTACTTC
CDR3aa: CASSPARRGGLETQYF

d_gene: .
j_gene: TRBJ1-1
abundance: .
v_gene: TRBV11-1
CDR3nt: TGTGCCAGCAGCTCCGAAATTGAAGCTTTCTTT
CDR3aa: CASSSEIEAFF

d_gene: TRBD1
j_gene: TRBJ1-2
abundance: .
v_gene: TRBV6-5
CDR3nt: TGTGCCAGCAGTTACTACCGGGACAGGGGCGGCTACACCTTC
CDR3aa: CASSYYRDRGGYTF

d_gene: .
j_gene: TRBJ1-2
abundance: once
v_gene: TRBV7-9
CDR3nt: TGTGCCAGCAGCTTAGCGCAAGGATATGGCTACACCTTC
CDR3aa: CASSLAQGYGYTF

d_gene: TRBD2
j_gene: TRBJ2-1
abundance: .
v_gene: TRBV19
CDR3nt: TGTGCCAGTAGTCCACGGACTAGCGGGATCTACAATGAGCAGTTCTTC
CDR3aa: CASSPRTSGIYNEQFF

d_gene: .
j_gene: TRBJ1-2
abundance: .
v_gene: TRBV4-3
CDR3nt: TGCGCCAGCAGCCCTGGTAAAGCTGAGTATGGCTACACCTTC
CDR3aa: CASSPGKAEYGYTF

d_gene: TRBD2
j_gene: TRBJ2-1
abundance: .
v_gene: TRBV4-3
CDR3nt: TGCGCCAGCAGCCTCATAGCGGGAGTGGTGAGCAATGAGCAGTTCTTC
CDR3aa: CASSLIAGVVSNEQFF

d_gene: .
j_gene: TRBJ1-2
abundance: .
v_gene: TRBV5-4
CDR3nt: TGTGCCAGCAGCTGGACGAACTATGGCTACACCTTC
CDR3aa: CASSWTNYGYTF

d_gene: .
j_gene: TRBJ2-5
abundance: .
v_gene: TRBV29-1
CDR3nt: TGCAGCGTTGGTGGCCAAGAGACCCAGTACTTC
CDR3aa: CSVGGQETQYF

d_gene: .
j_gene: TRBJ2-1
abundance: .
v_gene: TRBV15
CDR3nt: TGTGCCACCAGCAGAGATCGACCGCCCTACAATGAGCAGTTCTTC
CDR3aa: CATSRDRPPYNEQFF

d_gene: TRBD1
j_gene: TRBJ2-7
abundance: .
v_gene: TRBV4-3
CDR3nt: TGCGCCAGCAGCCAAGATCGGACAGGGAGTTCCTACGAGCAGTACTTC
CDR3aa: CASSQDRTGSSYEQYF

d_gene: .
j_gene: TRBJ1-1
abundance: .
v_gene: TRBV7-9
CDR3nt: TGTGCCAGCAACCCGGCAGCGAACACTGAAGCTTTCTTT
CDR3aa: CASNPAANTEAFF

d_gene: .
j_gene: TRBJ2-1
abundance: .
v_gene: TRBV11-2
CDR3nt: TGTGCCAGCATCCCTTTTTTCCCCTACAATGAGCAGTTCTTC
CDR3aa: CASIPFFPYNEQFF

d_gene: .
j_gene: TRBJ1-6
abundance: .
v_gene: TRBV5-1
CDR3nt: TGCGCCAGCAGCTTGGATCGCAGTTCACCCCTCCACTTT
CDR3aa: CASSLDRSSPLHF

d_gene: .
j_gene: TRBJ1-1
abundance: once
v_gene: TRBV4-3
CDR3nt: TGCGCCAGCAGCCCGGACAGAATGAACACTGAAGCTTTCTTT
CDR3aa: CASSPDRMNTEAFF

d_gene: .
j_gene: TRBJ2-5
abundance: .
v_gene: TRBV6-6
CDR3nt: TGTGCCAGCAGTTACGGGCAGACCCAGTACTTC
CDR3aa: CASSYGQTQYF

d_gene: .
j_gene: TRBJ2-7
abundance: .
v_gene: TRBV11-2
CDR3nt: TGTGCCAGCAGCTTAGGTTTCGGGGGCGGATACGAGCAGTACTTC
CDR3aa: CASSLGFGGGYEQYF

d_gene: .
j_gene: TRBJ2-5
abundance: .
v_gene: TRBV5-4
CDR3nt: TGTGCCAGCTCCAGGGGGGCAGAGACCCAGTACTTC
CDR3aa: CASSRGAETQYF

d_gene: .
j_gene: TRBJ2-7
abundance: .
v_gene: TRBV6-5
CDR3nt: TGTGCCAGCAATAGGGGTGACGAGCAGTACTTC
CDR3aa: CASNRGDEQYF

d_gene: TRBD1
j_gene: TRBJ1-4
abundance: .
v_gene: TRBV2
CDR3nt: TGTGCCAGCAGTGAAGAGGGGGCAGCTAATGAAAAACTGTTTTTT
CDR3aa: CASSEEGAANEKLFF

d_gene: .
j_gene: TRBJ2-7
abundance: .
v_gene: TRBV11-2
CDR3nt: TGTGCCAGCAGCTTAGACTACGAGCAGTACTTC
CDR3aa: CASSLDYEQYF

d_gene: .
j_gene: TRBJ2-7
abundance: .
v_gene: TRBV5-6
CDR3nt: TGTGCCAGCAACGCCATTGCGGTCGACGTTTCCTACGAGCAGTACTTC
CDR3aa: CASNAIAVDVSYEQYF